Sequencing of this T cell receptor (beta chain) was carried out in a study of T cell clones after liver transplantation. The wider study: Standard immunosuppression, with no induction, continued until 12-24 months after transplant.

As to this clone: The target antigen is unknown. Mismatch with germline at one junction end may stem from a read error.

Points from the study as a whole: In 5 of 8 subjects, circulating graft-donor-reactive CD4 TCRbeta sequences fell significantly after transplant. Migration into the graft, not deletion, may explain lost graft donor-reactive T cells.

Germline V gene data show CDR1 as SSHAT and CDR2 as FNYEAQ (reference sequence). The CDR3 has 13 amino acids. Libraries were prepared by immunoSEQ multiplex PCR; TCRdb keeps only in-frame clonotypes and omits some of them. The sample contains about 21,000 clones, approximately 95% of which appear only once. The gene calls are TRBV7-7 and TRBJ2-1; 7 nucleotides line up with TRBD2. The TCR comes from a human patient who received a liver transplant. A share of the T cells may be of graft donor origin. The source material was CD8+ T cells from blood, sampled 25 months after liver transplant. In nucleotides, the CDR3 is TGTGCTAGCAGCCTCCGACTAGCCGATGAGCAGTTCTTC. Residues: CASSLRLADEQFF.